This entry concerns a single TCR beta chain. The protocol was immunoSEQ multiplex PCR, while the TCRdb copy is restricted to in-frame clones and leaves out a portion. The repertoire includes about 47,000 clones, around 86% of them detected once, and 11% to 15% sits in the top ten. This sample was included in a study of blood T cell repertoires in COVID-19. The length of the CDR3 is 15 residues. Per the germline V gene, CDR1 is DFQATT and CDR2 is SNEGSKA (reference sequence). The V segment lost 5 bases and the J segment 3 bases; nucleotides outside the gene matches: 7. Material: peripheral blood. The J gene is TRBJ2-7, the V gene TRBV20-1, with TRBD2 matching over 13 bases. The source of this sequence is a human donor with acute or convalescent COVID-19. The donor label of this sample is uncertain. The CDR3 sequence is CSARATSGGLYEQYF. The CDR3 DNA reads TGCAGTGCTCGTGCGACTAGCGGGGGGCTCTACGAGCAGTACTTC.